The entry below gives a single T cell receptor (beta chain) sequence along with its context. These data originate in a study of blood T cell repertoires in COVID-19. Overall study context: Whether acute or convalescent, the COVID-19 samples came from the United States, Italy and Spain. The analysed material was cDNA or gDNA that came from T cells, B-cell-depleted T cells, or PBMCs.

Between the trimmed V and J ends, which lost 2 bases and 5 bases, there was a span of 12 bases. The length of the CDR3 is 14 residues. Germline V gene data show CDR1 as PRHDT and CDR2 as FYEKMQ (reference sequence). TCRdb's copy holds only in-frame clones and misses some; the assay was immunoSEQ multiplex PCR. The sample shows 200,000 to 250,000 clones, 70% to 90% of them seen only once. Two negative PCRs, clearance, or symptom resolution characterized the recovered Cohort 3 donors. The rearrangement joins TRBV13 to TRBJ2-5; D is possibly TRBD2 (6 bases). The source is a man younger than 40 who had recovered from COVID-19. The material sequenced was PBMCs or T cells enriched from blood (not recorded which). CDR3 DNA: TGTGCCAGCAGCTTAAGGATCCGGGAGGAGACCCAGTACTTC. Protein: CASSLRIREETQYF.